This paragraph reports one TCR beta chain. The CDR3 totals 15 residues. Germline assignment: CDR1 MNHEY and CDR2 SVGAGI. V gave up 2 bases and J gave up 1 base, with 11 bases separating them. This specimen comes from a study of blood T cell repertoires in COVID-19. Study in general: The origin of the acute and convalescent COVID-19 samples was the United States, Italy and Spain. Sample material is recorded as cDNA or gDNA derived from T cells, B-cell-depleted T cells, or PBMCs.

The assay was immunoSEQ multiplex PCR, and TCRdb's table has in-frame clones only and misses some. The sample consists of roughly 90,000 clones, 80% of them appearing once. The chain is built from TRBV6-5 and TRBJ1-1; D perhaps matches TRBD1 (5 bases). The sequence was collected from a woman older than 75 with active or convalescent COVID-19. Material for sequencing was peripheral blood. The CDR3 sequence: CASSYAGLENTEAFF. In DNA, the CDR3 is TGTGCCAGCAGTTACGCGGGACTGGAGAACACTGAAGCTTTCTTT.